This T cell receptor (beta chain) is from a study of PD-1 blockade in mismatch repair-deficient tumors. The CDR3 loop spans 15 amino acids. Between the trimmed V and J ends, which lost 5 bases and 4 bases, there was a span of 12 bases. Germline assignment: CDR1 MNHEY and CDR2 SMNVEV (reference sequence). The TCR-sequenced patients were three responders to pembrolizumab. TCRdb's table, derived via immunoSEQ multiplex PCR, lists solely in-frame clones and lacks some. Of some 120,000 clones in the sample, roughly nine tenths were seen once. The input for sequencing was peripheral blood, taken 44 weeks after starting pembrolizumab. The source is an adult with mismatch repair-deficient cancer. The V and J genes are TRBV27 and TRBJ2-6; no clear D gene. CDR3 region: CASSSQLSGANVLTF. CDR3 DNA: TGTGCCAGCAGTAGCCAGCTCTCCGGGGCCAACGTCCTGACTTTC. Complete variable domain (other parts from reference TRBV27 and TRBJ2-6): EAQVTQNPRYLITVTGKKLTVTCSQNMNHEYMSWYRQDPGLGLRQIYYSMNVEVTDKGDVPEGYKVSRKEKRNFPLILESPSPNQTSLYFCASSSQLSGANVLTFGAGSRLTVL.